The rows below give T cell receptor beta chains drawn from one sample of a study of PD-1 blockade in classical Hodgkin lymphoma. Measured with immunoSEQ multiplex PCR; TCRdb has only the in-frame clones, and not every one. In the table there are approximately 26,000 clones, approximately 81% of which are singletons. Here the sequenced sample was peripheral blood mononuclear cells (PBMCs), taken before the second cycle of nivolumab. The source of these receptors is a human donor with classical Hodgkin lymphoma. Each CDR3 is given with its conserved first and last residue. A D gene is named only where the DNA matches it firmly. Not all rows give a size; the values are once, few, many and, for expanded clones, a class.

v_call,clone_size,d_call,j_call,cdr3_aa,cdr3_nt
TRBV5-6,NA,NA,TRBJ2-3,CASRRERGASTDTQYF,TGTGCCAGCAGGCGGGAACGGGGGGCTAGCACAGATACGCAGTATTTT
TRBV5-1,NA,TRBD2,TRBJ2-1,CASSLRLAQDEQFF,TGCGCCAGCAGCTTAAGACTAGCGCAGGATGAGCAGTTCTTC
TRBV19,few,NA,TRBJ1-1,CASSTGVNTEAFF,TGTGCCAGTAGTACAGGGGTTAACACTGAAGCTTTCTTT
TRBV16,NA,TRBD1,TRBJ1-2,CASSPKTGGVGYGYTF,TGTGCCAGCAGCCCAAAGACAGGGGGCGTCGGCTATGGCTACACCTTC
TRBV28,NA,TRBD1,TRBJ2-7,CASTPPTGGASEQYF,TGTGCCAGCACCCCACCGACAGGGGGCGCTTCGGAGCAGTACTTC
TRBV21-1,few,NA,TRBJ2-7,CASSKGEGNEQYF,TGTGCCAGCAGCAAAGGAGAGGGAAACGAGCAGTACTTC
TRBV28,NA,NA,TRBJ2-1,CASSSAADPLRVREQFF,TGTGCCAGCAGTTCCGCGGCTGACCCCCTAAGAGTCCGTGAGCAGTTCTTC
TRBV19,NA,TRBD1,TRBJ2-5,CASSVDRGQETQYF,TGTGCCAGTAGTGTGGACAGGGGTCAAGAGACCCAGTACTTC
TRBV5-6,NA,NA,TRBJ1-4,CASSPNRRSLATNEKLFF,TGTGCCAGCAGCCCCAACCGACGGTCCCTGGCAACTAATGAAAAACTGTTTTTT
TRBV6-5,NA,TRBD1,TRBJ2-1,CASSRTGVGEQFF,TGTGCCAGCAGTAGGACAGGGGTAGGCGAGCAGTTCTTC
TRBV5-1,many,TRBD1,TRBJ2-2,CASSSGQGFNTGELFF,TGCGCCAGCAGCTCGGGACAGGGGTTCAACACCGGGGAGCTGTTTTTT
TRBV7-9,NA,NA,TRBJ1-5,CASSFQGSNQPQHF,TGTGCCAGCAGCTTCCAGGGAAGCAATCAGCCCCAGCATTTT